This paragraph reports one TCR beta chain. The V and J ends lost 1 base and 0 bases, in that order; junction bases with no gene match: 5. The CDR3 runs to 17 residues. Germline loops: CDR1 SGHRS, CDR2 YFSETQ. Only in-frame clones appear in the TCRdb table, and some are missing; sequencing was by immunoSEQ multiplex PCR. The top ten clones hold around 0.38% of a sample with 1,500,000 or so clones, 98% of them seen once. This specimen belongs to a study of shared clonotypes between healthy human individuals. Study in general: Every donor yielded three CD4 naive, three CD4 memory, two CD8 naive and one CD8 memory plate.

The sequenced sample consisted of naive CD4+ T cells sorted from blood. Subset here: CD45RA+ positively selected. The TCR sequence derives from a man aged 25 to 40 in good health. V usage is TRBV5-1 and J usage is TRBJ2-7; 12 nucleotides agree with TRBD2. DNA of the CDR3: TGCGCCAGCAGCTTGTGGACTAGCGGGAAGAGCTCCTACGAGCAGTACTTC. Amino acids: CASSLWTSGKSSYEQYF.